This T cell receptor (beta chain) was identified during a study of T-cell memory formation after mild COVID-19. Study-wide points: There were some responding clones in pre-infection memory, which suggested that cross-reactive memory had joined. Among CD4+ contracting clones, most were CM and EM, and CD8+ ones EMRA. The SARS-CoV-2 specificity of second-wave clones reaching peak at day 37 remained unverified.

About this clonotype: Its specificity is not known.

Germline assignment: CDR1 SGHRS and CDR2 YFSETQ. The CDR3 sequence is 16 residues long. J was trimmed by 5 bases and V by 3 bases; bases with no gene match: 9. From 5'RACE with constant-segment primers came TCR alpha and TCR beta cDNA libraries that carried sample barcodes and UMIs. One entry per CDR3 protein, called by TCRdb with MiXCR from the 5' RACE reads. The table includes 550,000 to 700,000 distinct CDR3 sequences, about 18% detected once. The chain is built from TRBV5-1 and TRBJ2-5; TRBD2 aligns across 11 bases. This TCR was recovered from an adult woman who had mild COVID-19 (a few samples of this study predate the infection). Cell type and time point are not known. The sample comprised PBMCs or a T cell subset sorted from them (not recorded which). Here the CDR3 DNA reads TGCGCCAGCAGCTCATCTAGCGGGGGGACTTGGGAGACCCAGTACTTC. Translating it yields CASSSSSGGTWETQYF.